A selection of T cell receptor beta chains follows, all from one sample in a study of OX40 agonist ivuxolimab in advanced cancers. Assay: immunoSEQ multiplex PCR; the TCRdb copy retains only in-frame clones and omits some. The sample yields approximately 60,000 clones, 70% to 90% seen once. The source was CD4+ or CD8+ T cells sorted from blood, collected in a trial of the OX40 agonist ivuxolimab. These receptors originate from an adult with an advanced solid tumor such as melanoma, head and neck, liver or kidney cancer. Both conserved end residues are part of each CDR3. Each record gives: J gene, V gene, D gene, clone size, CDR3 protein, CDR3 DNA. The D gene is left open where the match is weak. Not all rows give a size; the values are once, few, many and, for expanded clones, a class.

>TRBJ2-7|TRBV2|.|.
CASNPGSSSYEQYF
TGTGCCAGCAACCCCGGGTCCAGCTCCTACGAGCAGTACTTC
>TRBJ2-2|TRBV2|TRBD1|.
CASGGQGSNTGELFF
TGTGCCAGCGGGGGACAGGGATCGAACACCGGGGAGCTGTTTTTT
>TRBJ1-4|TRBV5-1|.|.
CASSLGWGRLGEKLFF
TGCGCCAGCAGCTTGGGATGGGGACGCCTGGGTGAAAAACTGTTTTTT
>TRBJ1-1|TRBV7-9|.|.
CASSPGRFEAFF
TGTGCCAGCAGCCCGGGACGGTTTGAAGCTTTCTTT
>TRBJ2-3|TRBV30|.|.
CAWSLTGSGPDTQYF
TGTGCCTGGAGTCTCACAGGGAGCGGCCCCGATACGCAGTATTTT
>TRBJ1-1|TRBV28|.|.
CASSERAGAGTEAFF
TGTGCCAGCAGTGAAAGGGCAGGGGCTGGTACTGAAGCTTTCTTT
>TRBJ2-5|TRBV11-2|.|.
CASSLRETQYF
TGTGCCAGCAGCTTAAGGGAGACCCAGTACTTC
>TRBJ1-5|TRBV28|TRBD1|.
CASSVMQGAWGNQPQHF
TGTGCCAGCAGTGTCATGCAGGGGGCATGGGGCAATCAGCCCCAGCATTTT
>TRBJ2-1|TRBV7-2|.|.
CASSLGPGHINEQFF
TGTGCCAGCAGCTTAGGCCCAGGACACATCAATGAGCAGTTCTTC
>TRBJ1-2|TRBV7-9|TRBD1|.
CASSEGQLNYGYTF
TGTGCCAGCAGCGAGGGACAGTTAAACTATGGCTACACCTTC
>TRBJ1-5|TRBV27|TRBD1|.
CASGTGAPMSNQPQHF
TGTGCCAGCGGAACAGGGGCCCCGATGAGCAATCAGCCCCAGCATTTT
>TRBJ1-2|TRBV5-8|TRBD1|.
CASGQGLNYGYTF
TGTGCCAGCGGACAGGGACTTAACTATGGCTACACCTTC
>TRBJ1-1|TRBV6-1|.|.
CASNIFRWQKTEAFF
TGTGCCAGCAATATCTTCAGGTGGCAAAAAACTGAAGCTTTCTTT
>TRBJ2-3|TRBV18|.|.
CASSQGGSTDTQYF
TGTGCCAGCTCACAAGGGGGGAGCACAGATACGCAGTATTTT
>TRBJ2-3|TRBV2|TRBD2|.
CASAREGRTDTQYF
TGTGCCAGCGCCAGGGAGGGGCGCACAGATACGCAGTATTTT
>TRBJ1-5|TRBV5-5|.|.
CASSLAGGNQPQHF
TGTGCCAGCAGCTTGGCAGGGGGCAATCAGCCCCAGCATTTT
>TRBJ2-3|TRBV16|.|.
CASSLGRSTDTQYF
TGTGCCAGCAGCCTTGGACGGAGCACAGATACGCAGTATTTT
>TRBJ2-7|TRBV29-1|TRBD2|.
CSVEFNTGGSYEQYF
TGCAGCGTTGAATTTAATACGGGGGGCTCCTACGAGCAGTACTTC
>TRBJ1-2|TRBV6-1|.|.
CASSARRGGNGYTF
TGTGCCAGCAGTGCAAGGCGGGGGGGAAATGGCTACACCTTC
>TRBJ2-7|TRBV10-3|.|.
CAISVRNSYEQYF
TGTGCCATCAGTGTTCGAAACTCCTACGAGCAGTACTTC
>TRBJ2-1|TRBV6-5|.|.
CASSYSSLNEQFF
TGTGCCAGCAGTTACTCGAGCCTCAATGAGCAGTTCTTC
>TRBJ1-2|TRBV19|TRBD1|.
CASSIGDRGFGYTF
TGTGCCAGTAGTATAGGGGACAGGGGGTTCGGCTACACCTTC
>TRBJ2-5|TRBV10-3|.|.
CAIRQSGELYRETQYF
TGTGCCATTCGTCAGTCGGGGGAGCTCTATAGGGAGACCCAGTACTTC
>TRBJ1-2|TRBV7-8|TRBD1|.
CASSSRTGIAYGYTF
TGTGCCAGCAGCTCACGGACAGGGATAGCCTATGGCTACACCTTC
>TRBJ1-3|TRBV19|.|.
CASSIRRPSGNTIYF
TGTGCCAGTAGTATAAGACGCCCCTCTGGAAACACCATATATTTT
>TRBJ1-2|TRBV2|.|once
CASSEAPNYGYTF
TGTGCCAGCAGTGAAGCACCCAACTATGGCTACACCTTC
>TRBJ1-2|TRBV10-3|.|.
CAISEVEPPLGYTF
TGTGCCATCAGTGAGGTAGAACCTCCACTTGGCTACACCTTC
>TRBJ1-1|TRBV12-5|.|.
CASAPRVAEAFF
TGTGCTAGTGCCCCCAGGGTCGCTGAAGCTTTCTTT
>TRBJ2-2|TRBV7-9|.|.
CASSLGIQNTGELFF
TGTGCCAGCAGCTTAGGCATTCAGAACACCGGGGAGCTGTTTTTT
>TRBJ2-7|TRBV5-1|.|.
CASSLSGGAYEQYF
TGCGCCAGCAGCTTGAGTGGGGGAGCTTACGAGCAGTACTTC
>TRBJ2-5|TRBV27|TRBD2|.
CASATGLAAHQETQYF
TGTGCCAGCGCGACGGGACTAGCGGCCCACCAAGAGACCCAGTACTTC
>TRBJ1-4|TRBV28|TRBD1|.
CASSTTGTGDEKLFF
TGTGCCAGCAGTACAACCGGGACAGGGGATGAAAAACTGTTTTTT
>TRBJ1-6|TRBV5-8|.|.
CASSLFRAARGSPLHF
TGTGCCAGCAGTCTGTTTCGGGCCGCAAGGGGATCACCCCTCCACTTT
>TRBJ2-1|TRBV5-1|.|.
CASSLGPGANEQFF
TGCGCCAGCAGCTTGGGTCCGGGTGCCAATGAGCAGTTCTTC
>TRBJ1-3|TRBV4-1|.|.
CASSQRAGLGNTIYF
TGCGCCAGCAGCCAGAGAGCAGGTTTAGGAAACACCATATATTTT
>TRBJ2-7|TRBV18|.|.
CASSPDRPGSYEQYF
TGTGCCAGCTCACCCGACAGGCCGGGATCCTACGAGCAGTACTTC
>TRBJ2-7|TRBV21-1|.|.
CARVEDDEQYF
TGTGCCAGGGTGGAAGACGACGAGCAGTACTTC
>TRBJ2-7|TRBV19|.|.
CASSMGLAAAYEQYF
TGTGCCAGTAGTATGGGCCTAGCCGCCGCCTACGAGCAGTACTTC
>TRBJ2-2|TRBV30|.|once
CAWSRGTGELFF
TGTGCCTGGAGTAGGGGCACCGGGGAGCTGTTTTTT
>TRBJ1-2|TRBV6-8|.|.
CASRDYGYTF
TGTGCCAGCCGGGACTATGGCTACACCTTC
>TRBJ1-1|TRBV5-6|TRBD1|once
CASSPTEGPTGLVTEAFF
TGTGCCAGCAGCCCCACCGAGGGACCGACAGGGTTAGTTACTGAAGCTTTCTTT
>TRBJ2-7|TRBV28|.|.
CASSSIYEQYF
TGTGCCAGCAGTTCAATCTACGAGCAGTACTTC
>TRBJ1-5|TRBV7-2|.|.
CASSLSSSRGSNQPQHF
TGTGCCAGCAGCTTATCATCAAGTAGGGGGAGCAATCAGCCCCAGCATTTT
>TRBJ1-2|TRBV2|.|.
CASSVEGRQAGYTF
TGTGCCAGCAGTGTCGAAGGTAGACAGGCTGGCTACACCTTC
>TRBJ2-1|TRBV27|TRBD1|.
CASRLTGSNEQFF
TGTGCCAGCAGGTTGACAGGGAGCAATGAGCAGTTCTTC
>TRBJ1-1|TRBV2|.|.
CASRYTGVTEAFF
TGTGCCAGCCGATACACAGGCGTCACTGAAGCTTTCTTT
>TRBJ2-7|TRBV7-9|.|few
CASSLVGRGGSYEQYF
TGTGCCAGCAGCTTAGTAGGCAGGGGGGGATCCTACGAGCAGTACTTC
>TRBJ2-3|TRBV27|.|.
CASSLFSVQRALDTDTQYF
TGTGCCAGCAGTTTATTCAGCGTCCAGCGGGCTCTCGACACAGATACGCAGTATTTT